The T cell receptor (beta chain) under discussion was sequenced for a study of CD8+ T cells in alopecia areata. Study-wide points: Possibly because of HLA-related factors, TCR sharing was less clear across patients than in mice. Higher clonality was seen in lesional scalp than in normal scalp, especially in alopecia totalis/universalis.

The CDR3 has 11 amino acids. Trimming removed 1 base at V and 8 bases at J, with 3 bases between. In germline, CDR1 is LNHNV, CDR2 YYDKDF (reference sequence). A note on this clone: What it binds is unknown.

The sequencing template was cDNA reverse transcribed from extracted RNA. The protocol was immunoSEQ multiplex PCR, while the TCRdb copy is restricted to in-frame clones and leaves out a portion. The repertoire has roughly 250,000 clones, roughly two thirds of them found once; the top ten carry approximately 1.2%. Here the sequenced sample was CD4+ T cells sorted from blood, taken at week 0. The gene calls are TRBV15 and TRBJ2-4; unclear D gene. This TCR derives from a human donor with alopecia areata. The CDR3 nucleotides are TGTGCCACCAGCAGAGCGGACATTCAGTACTTC. Protein product: CATSRADIQYF.